This passage covers 30 T cell receptor beta chains from one sample sequenced in a study of response to subunit inactivated influenza vaccine. TCRdb re-analysed the RT-PCR reads in MiXCR, keeping a single row per CDR3 protein. The sample consists of about 520,000 distinct CDR3 sequences, around 7.7% of them appearing once. The sample consisted of PBMCs from blood, taken less than 25 months after vaccination. Receptors were obtained from a man aged 50 to 69 who received an inactivated influenza vaccine.

Ten or more counts support this clonotype. The chain recombines TRBV12-3 or TRBV12-4 with TRBJ1-1, with 11 bases identical to TRBD1. V lost 3 bases and J lost 0; bases outside the gene matches: 3. The CDR3 contains 16 residues. This CDR3 is CASSFGQGAMNTEAFF. Here the CDR3 DNA reads TGTGCCAGCAGTTTTGGACAGGGGGCCATGAACACTGAAGCTTTCTTT.

This rearrangement joins TRBV12-3 or TRBV12-4 to TRBJ2-5, with D perhaps being TRBD1 or TRBD2 (5 bases each). V lost 3 bases, J lost 5 bases, and 22 bases lay in between. The CDR3 sequence is 17 residues long. CDR3 residues: CASSLVRGTPTGETQYF. The CDR3 DNA is TGTGCCAGCAGTTTGGTTAGGGGTACACCCACGGGGGAGACCCAGTACTTC.

The chain carries TRBV5-6 and TRBJ2-1; D may be TRBD2 (6 bases). The CDR3 consists of 16 residues. Germline assignment: CDR1 SGHDT and CDR2 YYEEEE. The ends were cut back, 1 base at V and 0 bases at J, with 11 bases in the middle. CDR3 residues: CASSLTAGFSYNEQFF. Here the CDR3 DNA reads TGTGCCAGCAGCTTGACGGCGGGATTCTCCTACAATGAGCAGTTCTTC.

This clonotype has more than one count but fewer than ten. The CDR3 protein is CASSLQLATGQETQYF. The CDR3 nucleotides are TGCGCCAGCAGCTTGCAACTAGCAACAGGCCAAGAGACCCAGTACTTC. The J gene is TRBJ2-5, the V gene TRBV5-1; D is possibly TRBD2 (6 bases). This CDR3 comprises 16 residues. Germline-derived CDR1 and CDR2 are SGHRS and YFSETQ. V was trimmed by 1 base and J by 1 base, leaving 14 bases between them.

This clonotype has ten or more counts. The CDR3 nucleotides are TGTGCCAGCAGCTTAATGGGACAGGGGGCTTCGAATGAAAAACTGTTTTTT. Translation: CASSLMGQGASNEKLFF. V is TRBV7-2 and J is TRBJ1-4; the match to TRBD1 covers 12 bases. In germline, CDR1 is SGHTA, CDR2 FQGNSA. This CDR3 spans 17 amino acids. V lost 2 bases and J lost 5; bases outside the gene matches: 6.

This clonotype was detected ten times or more. This chain connects TRBV5-1 to TRBJ2-3, with a weak D call TRBD2 (6 bases). The germline gives CDR1 SGHRS, CDR2 YFSETQ. Deletions cut 2 bases from V and 5 bases from J, with 15 bases between. The CDR3 is made up of 15 amino acids. The CDR3 DNA is TGCGCCAGCAGCTTCTCACCAACCGGGGGAGATACGCAGTATTTT. Its protein is CASSFSPTGGDTQYF. The full variable domain, with the rest looked up from reference TRBV5-1 and TRBJ2-3, is KAGVTQTPRYLIKTRGQQVTLSCSPISGHRSVSWYQQTPGQGLQFLFEYFSETQRNKGNFPGRFSGRQFSNSRSEMNVSTLELGDSALYLCASSFSPTGGDTQYFGPGTRLTVL.

Many counts were recorded for this clonotype. The rearrangement links TRBV20-1 to TRBJ2-5; D not certain. V lost 3 bases to trimming and J lost 1 base, with 6 bases between them. Germline CDR1 is DFQATT and CDR2 is SNEGSKA (reference sequence). This CDR3 region has 12 residues. CDR3 in amino acids: CSASRLQETQYF. The CDR3 coding sequence is TGCAGTGCTAGTCGCCTCCAAGAGACCCAGTACTTC.

The sample holds many counts of this clonotype. This chain joins TRBV6-2 or TRBV6-3 and TRBJ2-3; a possible D gene is TRBD2 (5 bases). V was cut by 7 bases and J by 0 bases, with 11 bases left in between. Germline V gives CDR1 MNHEY, CDR2 SVGEGT. This CDR3 has 14 residues. The CDR3 bases are TGTGCCAGCATTGGACTGAGCAGCACAGATACGCAGTATTTT. Translated, it gives CASIGLSSTDTQYF.

The V gene is TRBV28, the J gene TRBJ2-5; a weak D match, TRBD1 (6 bases). The CDR3 is made up of 15 amino acids. Between the trimmed V and J ends, which lost 3 bases and 5 bases, there was a span of 16 bases. The V gene's germline CDR1 is MDHEN and CDR2 SYDVKM. The CDR3 here is CASSFSGALGETQYF. The CDR3 DNA sequence: TGTGCCAGCAGTTTTTCAGGGGCGCTGGGTGAGACCCAGTACTTC.

The chain joins TRBV29-1 to TRBJ2-1; TRBD2 might be the D (5 bases). The germline V and J ends were trimmed by 7 bases and 3 bases, with 19 bases remaining between them. CDR3 length equals 15 residues. CDR1 is SQVTM and CDR2 is ANQGSEA in the germline V gene. The CDR3 region has the DNA TGCAGCGCAACCTTGAGCGGTGGGCTCTACAATGAGCAGTTCTTC. This gives the protein CSATLSGGLYNEQFF.

The chain couples TRBV29-1 to TRBJ1-1; 7 bases agree with TRBD1. The CDR3 extends over 13 amino acids. With V trimmed by 5 bases and J by 4 bases, 7 bases remained unmatched. Germline CDR1 SQVTM, CDR2 ANQGSEA. Written as DNA, the CDR3 is TGCAGCGTTCGAGGGGGCCGCGGCACTGAAGCTTTCTTT. This gives the protein CSVRGGRGTEAFF.

As regards this clonotype: This CDR3 fails to terminate in the conserved phenylalanine or tryptophan, so it likely reflects a read error. The gene calls are TRBV7-3 and TRBJ2-1; TRBD2 matches 8 bases. CDR3 size: 17 residues. V lost 0 bases, J lost 1 base, and 5 bases stayed unmatched. The germline gives CDR1 SGHTA, CDR2 FQGTGA. The CDR3 reads CASSLTRLAGSYNEQFS. Here the CDR3 DNA reads TGTGCCAGCAGCTTAACGAGGCTAGCGGGTTCCTACAATGAGCAGTTCTCC.

The chain has TRBV27 and TRBJ2-1; TRBD2 agrees at 7 bases. The CDR3 extends over 15 amino acids. CDR1 is MNHEY, CDR2 SMNVEV, per germline (reference sequence). With V trimmed by 2 bases and J by 10 bases, 11 bases remained unmatched. Here the CDR3 DNA reads TGTGCCAGCAGTTTAGGACTAGGTCAGTTCCAGGAGCAGTTCTTC. Protein sequence: CASSLGLGQFQEQFF.

V usage is TRBV25-1 and J usage is TRBJ2-7; D might be TRBD1 (6 bases). CDR1 and CDR2 from the germline V gene are MGHDK and SYGVNS. The CDR3 has 14 amino acids. The V end lost 6 bases, the J end lost 9 bases, and 21 bases lay between the germline ends. CDR3 sequence reads: CASSPGTSRVRQYF. The DNA of the CDR3 is TGTGCCAGCAGCCCCGGGACAAGTCGCGTTCGGCAGTACTTC.

This clonotype occurred many times. The chain carries TRBV11-1 and TRBJ2-5; possible D gene TRBD2, 6 bases. The V and J ends lost 5 bases and 2 bases respectively, with 15 bases between them. There are 15 residues in the CDR3. Germline V CDR1 and CDR2: SGHAT, FQDESV (reference sequence). Here the CDR3 DNA reads TGTGCCAGCAGCCCCCATAGCGGCTCTCAAGAGACCCAGTACTTC. As protein: CASSPHSGSQETQYF.

This clonotype was recorded at least ten times. V is TRBV19 and J is TRBJ1-1; D is possibly TRBD1 (5 bases). The CDR3 has 14 amino acids. V shed 7 bases and J shed 4 bases, with 16 bases lying between them. Germline CDR1 and CDR2: LNHDA and SQIVND (reference sequence). The CDR3 here is CASKITGKPTEAFF. As DNA, the CDR3 is TGTGCCAGTAAGATTACAGGAAAACCCACTGAAGCTTTCTTT.

This clonotype came up a few times. V and J are TRBV20-1 and TRBJ1-2, with D unclear. This CDR3 has 15 amino acids. Per germline, CDR1 DFQATT and CDR2 SNEGSKA (reference sequence). Between the trimmed V and J ends, which lost 0 bases and 0 bases, there was a span of 11 bases. CDR3 protein: CSARDPSQTNYGYTF. The DNA of the CDR3 is TGCAGTGCTAGAGATCCAAGTCAGACTAACTATGGCTACACCTTC.

This clonotype appeared many times. The chain combines TRBV20-1 with TRBJ2-3; no clear D. There are 14 residues in the CDR3. Germline V gene lookup returns CDR1 DFQATT and CDR2 SNEGSKA (reference sequence). Trimming stripped 6 bases from V and 1 base from J, with 14 bases between. The CDR3 loop reads CSANPESGTDTQYF. The CDR3 bases are TGCAGTGCAAACCCTGAGTCTGGCACAGATACGCAGTATTTT.

This clonotype was recorded a few times. V usage is TRBV4-3 and J usage is TRBJ1-4; TRBD1 matches at 8 bases. The V segment lost 2 bases and the J segment 8 bases; nucleotides outside the gene matches: 10. CDR1 and CDR2 (germline): LGHNA, YSLEER. The CDR3 totals 16 residues. The CDR3 sequence: CASSQNVDREREKLFF. As DNA, the CDR3 is TGCGCCAGCAGCCAAAATGTGGACAGGGAAAGGGAAAAACTGTTTTTT.

This chain connects TRBV4-3 to TRBJ1-2; D remains ambiguous. CDR3 length: 16 amino acids. Germline V gene data show CDR1 as LGHNA and CDR2 as YSLEER. V lost 0 bases and J lost 5, with 16 bases in between. The CDR3 DNA sequence: TGCGCCAGCAGCCAAGAACTTATAGATCCCGGGTATGGCTACACCTTC. It encodes CASSQELIDPGYGYTF.

This clonotype has ten or more counts. The J gene is TRBJ2-7, the V gene TRBV10-3, with D perhaps matching TRBD1 (7 bases). V was trimmed by 4 bases and J by 4 bases, leaving 11 bases between them. Germline V gene data show CDR1 as ENHRY and CDR2 as SYGVKD. This CDR3 spans 13 amino acids. In DNA form, the CDR3 reads TGTGCCATCAGTGGACAGGGAGGATACGAGCAGTACTTC. Amino acids: CAISGQGGYEQYF.

This clonotype was seen more than once but under ten times. V usage is TRBV29-1 and J usage is TRBJ2-1; no definite D call. Germline loops: CDR1 SQVTM, CDR2 ANQGSEA. CDR3 length: 14 amino acids. V was cut by 7 bases and J by 2 bases, with 15 bases left in between. CDR3 bases: TGCAGCGCCCTTCTTAGGATCCCCTACAATGAGCAGTTCTTC. Translated: CSALLRIPYNEQFF.

The CDR3 DNA reads as TGTGCCAGCACCACGCATAGGGAGTCCCCCTACAATGAGCAGTTCTTC. Translation: CASTTHRESPYNEQFF. This chain uses TRBV6-2 or TRBV6-3 with TRBJ2-1; weak D call: TRBD2 (5 bases). V lost 7 bases and J 2 bases, leaving 18 bases between the germline ends. CDR3 length: 16 residues. Germline CDR1 reads MNHEY; CDR2 reads SVGEGT.

This clonotype was observed at least ten times. The rearrangement links TRBV12-3 or TRBV12-4 to TRBJ2-2; 11 bases map to TRBD1. This CDR3 has 16 residues. Trimming cost V 4 bases and J 4 bases; bases outside gene matches: 5. Written as DNA, the CDR3 is TGTGCCAGCAGTTCACGGACAGGGGGCTTCACCGGGGAGCTGTTTTTT. Translating it yields CASSSRTGGFTGELFF.

The genes are TRBV4-3 and TRBJ1-1; D unresolved. This CDR3 has 12 amino acids. CDR1 LGHNA and CDR2 YSLEER come from the germline V gene. V was shortened by 3 bases and J by 3 bases, with 5 bases between the two germline ends. CDR3 nucleotides: TGCGCCAGCAGCCAGGGCCACACTGAAGCTTTCTTT. This encodes CASSQGHTEAFF.

V and J are TRBV5-6 and TRBJ2-4; possibly TRBD1 for D (6 bases). The germline V gene has CDR1 SGHDT and CDR2 YYEEEE. V lost 2 bases and J lost 2, with 11 bases in between. The CDR3 sequence is 15 residues long. The CDR3 sequence: CASSFGGYTKNIQYF. The CDR3 coding sequence is TGTGCCAGCAGCTTTGGGGGCTACACCAAAAACATTCAGTACTTC.

This clonotype came up many times. The genes are TRBV7-3 and TRBJ1-6, with TRBD1 matching 8 bases. The CDR3 extends over 15 amino acids. CDR1 is SGHTA, CDR2 FQGTGA, per germline. Trimming cost V 4 bases and J 8 bases; bases outside gene matches: 7. Here the CDR3 reads CASSSGQGRHSPLHF. CDR3 coding DNA: TGTGCCAGCAGCTCCGGACAGGGAAGGCATTCACCCCTCCACTTT.

This clonotype appeared many times. V is TRBV14 and J is TRBJ2-7; TRBD1 aligns across 9 bases. CDR3 length: 13 amino acids. J gave up 6 bases and V 4 bases, and 4 bases lay outside the gene matches. Germline V gene sequence: CDR1 SGHDN, CDR2 FVKESK. The CDR3 reads CASSRDRVSEQYF. The CDR3 region has the DNA TGTGCCAGCAGCCGGGACAGGGTGAGCGAGCAGTACTTC. The entire variable domain, with the rest obtained from reference TRBV14 and TRBJ2-7, is as follows: EAGVTQFPSHSVIEKGQTVTLRCDPISGHDNLYWYRRVMGKEIKFLLHFVKESKQDESGMPNNRFLAERTGGTYSTLKVQPAELEDSGVYFCASSRDRVSEQYFGPGTRLTVT.

The J gene is TRBJ2-3, the V gene TRBV20-1, with 9 nucleotides matching TRBD2. CDR1 is DFQATT, CDR2 SNEGSKA, per germline (reference sequence). The trim removed 6 bases at V and 4 bases at J, leaving 8 bases unmatched. The CDR3 totals 14 residues. For the CDR3, the DNA is TGCAGTGCCACGGGCGGGAGGGCTTCAGATACGCAGTATTTT. It is translated as CSATGGRASDTQYF.

This clonotype was counted at least ten times. The chain links TRBV19 to TRBJ2-7; D is unclear. Germline V gives CDR1 LNHDA, CDR2 SQIVND (reference sequence). V shed 4 bases and J shed 3 bases, with 10 bases lying between them. The CDR3 has 13 amino acids. The CDR3 nucleotides read TGTGCCAGTAGTACCCGCATGAACTACGAGCAGTACTTC. Translation: CASSTRMNYEQYF.